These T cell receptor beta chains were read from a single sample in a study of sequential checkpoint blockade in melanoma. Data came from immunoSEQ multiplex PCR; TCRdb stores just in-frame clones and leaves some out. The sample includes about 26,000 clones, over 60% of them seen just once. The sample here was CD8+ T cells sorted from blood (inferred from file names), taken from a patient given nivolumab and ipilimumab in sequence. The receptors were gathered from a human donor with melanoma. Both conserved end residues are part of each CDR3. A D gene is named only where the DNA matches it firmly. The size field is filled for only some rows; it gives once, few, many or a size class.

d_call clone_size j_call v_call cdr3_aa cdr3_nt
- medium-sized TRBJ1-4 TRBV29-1 CSGGTNEKLFF TGCAGCGGCGGTACGAATGAAAAACTGTTTTTT
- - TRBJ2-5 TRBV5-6 CASSSIGGGIETQYF TGTGCCAGCAGCTCCATCGGAGGGGGCATAGAGACCCAGTACTTC
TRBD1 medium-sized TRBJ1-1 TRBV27 CASSPLAGTDTEAFF TGTGCCAGCAGCCCCCTTGCCGGGACAGACACTGAAGCTTTCTTT
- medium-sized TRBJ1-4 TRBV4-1 CASSQGKGRMREKLFF TGCGCCAGCAGCCAAGGAAAAGGTCGGATGAGGGAAAAACTGTTTTTT
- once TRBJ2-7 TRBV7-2 CASEPGLSNYEQYF TGTGCCAGCGAACCGGGACTCAGCAACTACGAGCAGTACTTC
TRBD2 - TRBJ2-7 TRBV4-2 CASSQGTSIVYGQYF TGTGCCAGCAGCCAAGGGACTAGCATCGTCTACGGGCAGTACTTC
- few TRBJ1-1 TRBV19 CASIDVGTRAFF TGTGCCAGTATTGATGTCGGGACTAGAGCTTTCTTT
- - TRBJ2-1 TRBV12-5 CASGSPSGSSYNEQFF TGTGCTAGTGGTTCCCCGTCTGGGAGCTCCTACAATGAGCAGTTCTTC
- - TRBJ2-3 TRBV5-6 CASASLTDTQYF TGTGCCAGCGCGTCCCTCACAGATACGCAGTATTTT
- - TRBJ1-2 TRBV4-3 CASSQEWGQENYGYTF TGCGCCAGCAGCCAAGAATGGGGCCAGGAGAACTATGGCTACACCTTC
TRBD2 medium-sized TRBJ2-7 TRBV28 CASRRTSGRNDEQYF TGTGCCAGCAGGCGGACTAGCGGGAGAAACGACGAGCAGTACTTC
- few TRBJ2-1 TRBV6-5 CASSYTAYNEQFF TGTGCCAGCAGTTACACGGCCTACAATGAGCAGTTCTTC
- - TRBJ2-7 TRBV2 CASSEARQGKNEQYF TGTGCCAGCAGTGAAGCGCGGCAGGGCAAGAACGAGCAGTACTTC
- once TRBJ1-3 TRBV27 CASRRGIEPGNTIYF TGTGCCAGCAGGCGAGGAATCGAACCTGGAAACACCATATATTTT
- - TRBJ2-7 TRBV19 CAASAGDSWYEQYF TGTGCCGCTTCCGCCGGGGATTCGTGGTACGAGCAGTACTTC
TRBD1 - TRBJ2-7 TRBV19 CASSVTGTGNEQYF TGTGCCAGTAGTGTTACCGGGACAGGGAACGAGCAGTACTTC
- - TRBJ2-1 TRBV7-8 CASSLVAGTSYNEQFF TGTGCCAGCAGCTTAGTTGCGGGGACCTCCTACAATGAGCAGTTCTTC
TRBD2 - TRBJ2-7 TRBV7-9 CASGASGSSYEQYF TGTGCCAGCGGGGCTAGCGGGAGTTCCTACGAGCAGTACTTC
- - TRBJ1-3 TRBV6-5 CASSQGIAGNTIYF TGTGCCAGCAGTCAGGGAATAGCTGGAAACACCATATATTTT
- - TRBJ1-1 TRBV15 CATSSETSLTEAFF TGTGCCACCAGCAGCGAAACATCATTGACTGAAGCTTTCTTT
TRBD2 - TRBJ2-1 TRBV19 CASTLAGSSYNEQFF TGTGCCAGTACCTTAGCGGGAAGCTCCTACAATGAGCAGTTCTTC